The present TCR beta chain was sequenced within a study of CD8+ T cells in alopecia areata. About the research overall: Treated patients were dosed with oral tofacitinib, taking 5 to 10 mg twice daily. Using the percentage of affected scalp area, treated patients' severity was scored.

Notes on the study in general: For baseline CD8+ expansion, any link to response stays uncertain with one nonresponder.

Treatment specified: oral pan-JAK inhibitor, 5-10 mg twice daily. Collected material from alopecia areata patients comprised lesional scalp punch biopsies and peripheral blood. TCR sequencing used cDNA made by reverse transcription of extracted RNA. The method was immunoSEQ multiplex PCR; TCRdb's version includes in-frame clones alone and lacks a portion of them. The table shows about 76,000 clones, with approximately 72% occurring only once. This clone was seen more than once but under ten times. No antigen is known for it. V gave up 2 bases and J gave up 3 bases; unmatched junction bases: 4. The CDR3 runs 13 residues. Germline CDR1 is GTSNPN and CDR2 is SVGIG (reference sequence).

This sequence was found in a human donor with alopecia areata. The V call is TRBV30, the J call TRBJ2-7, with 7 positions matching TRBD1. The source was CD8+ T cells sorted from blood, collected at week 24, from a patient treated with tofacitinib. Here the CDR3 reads CAWSSGGGYEQYF. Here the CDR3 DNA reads TGTGCCTGGAGTTCAGGGGGTGGCTACGAGCAGTACTTC.